This T cell receptor beta chain comes out of a study of OX40 agonist ivuxolimab in advanced cancers. The data were produced by immunoSEQ multiplex PCR, yet TCRdb's version contains in-frame clones alone and is incomplete. This table has tens of thousands of clones, around nine tenths appearing once. CDR3 length: 15 residues. With V trimmed by 5 bases and J by 6 bases, 6 bases remained unmatched. Germline-derived CDR1 and CDR2 are MDHEN and SYDVKM. The genes are TRBV28 and TRBJ2-2; 10 bases map to TRBD1. This receptor was identified in an adult with an advanced solid tumor such as melanoma, head and neck, liver or kidney cancer. The sequencing here drew on CD4+ or CD8+ T cells sorted from blood, taken in a trial of the OX40 agonist ivuxolimab. DNA for the CDR3: TGTGCCAGCAGTCCCTGGACAGGGGGGGCCGGGGAGCTGTTTTTT. The encoded protein is CASSPWTGGAGELFF.